This is a list of T cell receptor beta chains from one sample in a study of blood T cell repertoires in COVID-19. Profiled with immunoSEQ multiplex PCR; TCRdb holds only in-frame clones, not every one. The table has about 170,000 clones, almost 85% seen once. Sequencing input: peripheral blood. The receptors come from a woman over 75 with COVID-19, enrolled during active disease. CDR3s include the opening cysteine and the closing phenylalanine or tryptophan. Fields, in order: D gene, J gene, clone size, V gene, CDR3 DNA, CDR3 protein. The D gene is left open where the match is weak. The size entry is marked missing in some rows and otherwise reads once, few, many or a size class.

D gene: NA; J gene: TRBJ1-5; clone size: NA; V gene: TRBV11-2; CDR3 DNA: TGTGCCAGCAGCTTAGATTTCACATACAATCAGCCCCAGCATTTT; CDR3 protein: CASSLDFTYNQPQHF
D gene: NA; J gene: TRBJ1-2; clone size: NA; V gene: TRBV3-1/TRBV3-2; CDR3 DNA: TGTGCCAGCAGCCGGGACTGGTATGGCTACACCTTC; CDR3 protein: CASSRDWYGYTF
D gene: NA; J gene: TRBJ1-5; clone size: NA; V gene: TRBV3-1/TRBV3-2; CDR3 DNA: TGTGCCAGCAGCCCCGGACGGAGGGGAAATCAGCCCCAGCATTTT; CDR3 protein: CASSPGRRGNQPQHF
D gene: NA; J gene: TRBJ2-1; clone size: NA; V gene: TRBV2; CDR3 DNA: TGTGCCAGCAGTGAATCGCCGCGCCCCATCTACAATGAGCAGTTCTTC; CDR3 protein: CASSESPRPIYNEQFF
D gene: TRBD2; J gene: TRBJ2-3; clone size: NA; V gene: TRBV4-1; CDR3 DNA: TGCGCCAGCAGCCCTTCTCCGGGACTAGTATTGTCTTCAGATACGCAGTATTTT; CDR3 protein: CASSPSPGLVLSSDTQYF
D gene: TRBD1; J gene: TRBJ1-4; clone size: NA; V gene: TRBV7-2; CDR3 DNA: TGTGCCAGCAGCCGGGACAGGAGGGACGAAAAACTGTTTTTT; CDR3 protein: CASSRDRRDEKLFF
D gene: TRBD1; J gene: TRBJ2-2; clone size: few; V gene: TRBV10-3; CDR3 DNA: TGTGCCATCAGTGTTACCGGGACAGGGAACACCGGGGAGCTGTTTTTT; CDR3 protein: CAISVTGTGNTGELFF
D gene: TRBD2; J gene: TRBJ2-4; clone size: few; V gene: TRBV6-5; CDR3 DNA: TGTGCCAGCAGGACTAGCGGGGGACAAAACATTCAGTACTTC; CDR3 protein: CASRTSGGQNIQYF
D gene: NA; J gene: TRBJ2-2; clone size: NA; V gene: TRBV21-1; CDR3 DNA: TGTGCCAGGACAATAGCGGGCCCTACCGGGGAGCTGTTTTTT; CDR3 protein: CARTIAGPTGELFF
D gene: NA; J gene: TRBJ2-1; clone size: NA; V gene: TRBV10-3; CDR3 DNA: TGTGCCATCAGGTGGGAGAACTACAATGAGCAGTTCTTC; CDR3 protein: CAIRWENYNEQFF
D gene: NA; J gene: TRBJ1-4; clone size: NA; V gene: TRBV19; CDR3 DNA: TGTGCCAGTAGTACCCGAGGGGGTTTGATTGAAAAACTGTTTTTT; CDR3 protein: CASSTRGGLIEKLFF
D gene: NA; J gene: TRBJ2-3; clone size: NA; V gene: TRBV19; CDR3 DNA: TGTGCCAGTAGGGCAACTAGTTTGCCAGATACGCAGTATTTT; CDR3 protein: CASRATSLPDTQYF
D gene: NA; J gene: TRBJ1-1; clone size: NA; V gene: TRBV7-8; CDR3 DNA: TGTGCCAGCAGCTTAGTTCAGGGAGGGAGCACTGAAGCTTTCTTT; CDR3 protein: CASSLVQGGSTEAFF
D gene: NA; J gene: TRBJ2-6; clone size: NA; V gene: TRBV6-5; CDR3 DNA: TGTGCCAGCAGTTACTCACTAATCTCTGGGGCCAACGTCCTGACTTTC; CDR3 protein: CASSYSLISGANVLTF
D gene: NA; J gene: TRBJ1-4; clone size: NA; V gene: TRBV7-2; CDR3 DNA: TGTGCCAGCAGCTTGGGGGGTGGTGAAAAACTGTTTTTT; CDR3 protein: CASSLGGGEKLFF
D gene: NA; J gene: TRBJ2-1; clone size: NA; V gene: TRBV6-2/TRBV6-3; CDR3 DNA: TGTGCCAGCAGTTGGGACTCTATCAACAATGAGCAGTTCTTC; CDR3 protein: CASSWDSINNEQFF
D gene: NA; J gene: TRBJ2-1; clone size: NA; V gene: TRBV6-6; CDR3 DNA: TGTGCCAGCAGTTACCAAACTAGCAAGTTCTTC; CDR3 protein: CASSYQTSKFF
D gene: NA; J gene: TRBJ2-1; clone size: NA; V gene: TRBV6-5; CDR3 DNA: TGTGCCAGCAGTTTCGGTGAGCAGTTCTTC; CDR3 protein: CASSFGEQFF
D gene: TRBD1; J gene: TRBJ1-1; clone size: NA; V gene: TRBV6-5; CDR3 DNA: TGTGCCAGCAGTTCCCCGGGGACAGGGAGAGCTTTCTTT; CDR3 protein: CASSSPGTGRAFF
D gene: NA; J gene: TRBJ2-2; clone size: once; V gene: TRBV21-1; CDR3 DNA: TGTGCCCCTGGGGGCAGGGTAAATACCGGGGAGCTGTTTTTT; CDR3 protein: CAPGGRVNTGELFF
D gene: NA; J gene: TRBJ2-2; clone size: few; V gene: TRBV7-3; CDR3 DNA: TGTGCCAGCAGCTTAACCCAGTTGGCCGGGGAGCTGTTTTTT; CDR3 protein: CASSLTQLAGELFF
D gene: TRBD2; J gene: TRBJ2-5; clone size: NA; V gene: TRBV29-1; CDR3 DNA: TGCAGCGTTGCCCAGCGGGAGGCCCGGGAGACCCAGTACTTC; CDR3 protein: CSVAQREARETQYF
D gene: TRBD1; J gene: TRBJ1-4; clone size: NA; V gene: TRBV7-2; CDR3 DNA: TGTGCCAGCAGCTTAAGGGGACAGGCATCGGGAGAAAAACTGTTTTTT; CDR3 protein: CASSLRGQASGEKLFF
D gene: NA; J gene: TRBJ1-1; clone size: once; V gene: TRBV18; CDR3 DNA: TGTGCCAGCTCACTGGGAGGCTCAGGGACTGAAGCTTTCTTT; CDR3 protein: CASSLGGSGTEAFF
D gene: TRBD1; J gene: TRBJ1-1; clone size: NA; V gene: TRBV7-3; CDR3 DNA: TGTGCCAGCAGTTTAGGAGGGGGCGGTGAAGCTTTCTTT; CDR3 protein: CASSLGGGGEAFF
D gene: TRBD1; J gene: TRBJ1-2; clone size: NA; V gene: TRBV4-3; CDR3 DNA: TGCGCCAGCAGCCAAGCGACAGGGGGCGGGTCGGGTGGCTACACCTTC; CDR3 protein: CASSQATGGGSGGYTF
D gene: NA; J gene: TRBJ1-4; clone size: NA; V gene: TRBV5-1; CDR3 DNA: TGCGCCAGCAGCTTGGGTAGCTCATCAGAGGGAAGTGAAAAACTGTTTTTT; CDR3 protein: CASSLGSSSEGSEKLFF
D gene: NA; J gene: TRBJ1-5; clone size: NA; V gene: TRBV19; CDR3 DNA: TGTGCCAGTAGTATAGTCACAGCCTTTAGCAATCAGCCCCAGCATTTT; CDR3 protein: CASSIVTAFSNQPQHF
D gene: TRBD2; J gene: TRBJ2-1; clone size: NA; V gene: TRBV4-1; CDR3 DNA: TGCGCCAGCAGCCACCGGGCAAGCGGGAGTCTGGATGAGCAGTTCTTC; CDR3 protein: CASSHRASGSLDEQFF
D gene: TRBD1; J gene: TRBJ1-2; clone size: once; V gene: TRBV5-1; CDR3 DNA: TGCGCCAGCAGCTCCGACCCGACAGGGGCAGGGTATGGCTACACCTTC; CDR3 protein: CASSSDPTGAGYGYTF
D gene: NA; J gene: TRBJ1-6; clone size: few; V gene: TRBV18; CDR3 DNA: TGTGCCAGCTCACCTGTGGACAGCTATAATTCACCCCTCCACTTT; CDR3 protein: CASSPVDSYNSPLHF
D gene: TRBD2; J gene: TRBJ2-3; clone size: NA; V gene: TRBV4-2; CDR3 DNA: TGTGCCAGCAGCCAAGATTGGGCTAGCGGGGGTTACCTTGGGCAGTATTTT; CDR3 protein: CASSQDWASGGYLGQYF
D gene: TRBD1; J gene: TRBJ2-1; clone size: NA; V gene: TRBV7-2; CDR3 DNA: TGTGCCAGCAGCTTAGCCAGGGGGCCTTACAATGAGCAGTTCTTC; CDR3 protein: CASSLARGPYNEQFF